These 29 T cell receptor beta chains came from one sample sequenced in a study of T cell responses to AZD1222 COVID-19 vaccine. Produced via immunoSEQ multiplex PCR; TCRdb's table is partial and in-frame only. The sample records 90,000 to 120,000 clones, about 92% being singletons. The sample in question was peripheral blood, obtained 28 days after the second AZD1222 dose. The source is an adult who received the AZD1222 COVID-19 vaccine.

V and J are TRBV14 and TRBJ1-6; D unclear. Germline V gives CDR1 SGHDN, CDR2 FVKESK. This CDR3 is built from 15 residues. Deletions cut 4 bases from V and 9 bases from J, with 16 bases between. DNA for the CDR3: TGTGCCAGCAGCCCTCGTCGTGGCGGAATTTCACCCCTCCACTTT. Translated: CASSPRRGGISPLHF.

The V gene is TRBV5-1, the J gene TRBJ2-3; TRBD2 matches at 9 bases. Germline trimming cut 6 bases from V and 4 bases from J; bases unmatched to any gene: 3. The germline gives CDR1 SGHRS, CDR2 YFSETQ. This CDR3 has 13 residues. The CDR3 loop reads CASTLAGPDTQYF. Here the CDR3 DNA reads TGCGCCAGCACCCTAGCGGGACCAGATACGCAGTATTTT. Full variable domain (outside the CDR3, taken from reference TRBV5-1 and TRBJ2-3): KAGVTQTPRYLIKTRGQQVTLSCSPISGHRSVSWYQQTPGQGLQFLFEYFSETQRNKGNFPGRFSGRQFSNSRSEMNVSTLELGDSALYLCASTLAGPDTQYFGPGTRLTVL.

This chain links TRBV19 with TRBJ1-4, with 8 bases aligning to TRBD1. CDR1 and CDR2 from the germline V gene are LNHDA and SQIVND (reference sequence). V was pared by 9 bases and J by 5 bases, with 11 bases of the junction left unmatched. CDR3 size: 15 residues. The DNA of the CDR3 is TGTGCCAGCCGGGGGGTAGGGACAGGAAATGAAAAACTGTTTTTT. This codes for CASRGVGTGNEKLFF.

J is TRBJ1-1 and V is TRBV6-2 or TRBV6-3; unclear D gene. V dropped 6 bases and J dropped 4 bases, with 12 bases sitting between them. Germline CDR1 reads MNHEY; CDR2 reads SVGEGT. This CDR3 is built from 13 residues. The CDR3 region is CASSPTWGTEAFF. The CDR3 DNA is TGTGCCAGCAGCCCTACCTGGGGCACTGAAGCTTTCTTT.

The rearrangement links TRBV7-8 to TRBJ1-5, with D perhaps TRBD1 (5 bases). The germline V and J ends were trimmed by 1 base and 2 bases, with 15 bases remaining between them. Germline assignment: CDR1 SGHVS and CDR2 FQNEAQ. The CDR3 runs 17 residues. The CDR3, as DNA: TGTGCCAGCAGCTTAGGGGGCGGGGTTGCGGGCAATCAGCCCCAGCATTTT. Translation: CASSLGGGVAGNQPQHF.

The chain combines TRBV3-1 (or the pseudogene TRBV3-2) with TRBJ1-1, with 7 bases aligning to TRBD1. This CDR3 is 14 amino acids long. Germline assignment: CDR1 LGHDT and CDR2 YNNKEL (reference sequence). Trimming removed 4 bases from V and 1 base from J; junction bases left unmatched: 3. Here the CDR3 reads CASSRRQGNTEAFF. CDR3 nucleotides: TGTGCCAGCAGCCGGCGACAGGGGAACACTGAAGCTTTCTTT.

The chain combines TRBV11-2 with TRBJ2-7; D possibly matches TRBD1 or TRBD2 (7 bases each). The CDR3 totals 14 residues. Germline lookup yields CDR1 SGHAT and CDR2 FQNNGV. V was clipped by 7 bases and J by 3 bases, with 16 bases between them. The CDR3 nucleotides read TGTGCCAGCACCACCAGGGGGGGGGACTACGAGCAGTACTTC. Protein product: CASTTRGGDYEQYF. Complete variable domain (other parts from reference TRBV11-2 and TRBJ2-7): EAGVAQSPRYKIIEKRQSVAFWCNPISGHATLYWYQQILGQGPKLLIQFQNNGVVDDSQLPKDRFSAERLKGVDSTLKIQPAKLEDSAVYLCASTTRGGDYEQYFGPGTRLTVT.

Comments on this clone: Because the CDR3 is missing its conserved closing phenylalanine or tryptophan, this is likely a read error. Because the CDR3's place on the DNA is in doubt, the DNA is left out and the CDR3 is given as listed by TCRdb. V usage is TRBV10-1 and J usage is TRBJ1-4; the table's D gene call, TRBD1, was not cross checked with the DNA. The CDR3 comprises 10 residues, both ends counted. Germline values: CDR1 WNHNN, CDR2 SYGVQD (reference sequence). The CDR3: CASSESGQPR.

The gene calls are TRBV28 and TRBJ2-2, with 11 bases aligning to TRBD1. With V trimmed by 7 bases and J by 5 bases, 9 bases remained unmatched. CDR1 MDHEN and CDR2 SYDVKM come from the germline V gene. The CDR3 covers 16 residues. The CDR3 here is CASIMGGQGGTGELFF. The CDR3 DNA reads as TGTGCCAGCATCATGGGGGGACAGGGGGGTACCGGGGAGCTGTTTTTT.

V is TRBV6-6 and J is TRBJ2-2; D gene ambiguous. CDR3 length equals 16 residues. V was cut by 6 bases and J by 3 bases, with 17 bases left in between. From germline, CDR1 is MNHNY and CDR2 SVGAGI (reference sequence). The chain's CDR3 is CASRLRDVGHTGELFF. CDR3 nucleotide sequence: TGTGCCAGCAGACTACGAGACGTCGGGCACACCGGGGAGCTGTTTTTT.

The rearrangement uses TRBV30 and TRBJ1-1; D is possibly TRBD1 (6 bases). The V end was cut by 5 bases, the J end by 0 bases, with 7 bases between. The V gene's germline CDR1 is GTSNPN and CDR2 SVGIG (reference sequence). This CDR3 is built from 12 residues. In DNA, the CDR3 is TGTGCCTGGGCAGGGGTGAACACTGAAGCTTTCTTT. Translating it yields CAWAGVNTEAFF.

The J gene is TRBJ2-1, the V gene TRBV24-1, with D possibly called TRBD1 or TRBD2 (5 bases each). The CDR3 totals 13 residues. V was trimmed by 3 bases and J by 9 bases, leaving 11 bases between them. CDR1 KGHDR and CDR2 SFDVKD come from the germline V gene. The CDR3 reads CATSDPPGTEQFF. CDR3 coding DNA: TGTGCCACCAGTGATCCACCAGGGACTGAGCAGTTCTTC.

The chain uses TRBV30 and TRBJ2-2, with a possible D match to TRBD1 (6 bases). The ends were cut back, 1 base at V and 3 bases at J, with 9 bases in the middle. Germline loops: CDR1 GTSNPN, CDR2 SVGIG (reference sequence). The CDR3 is made up of 14 amino acids. CDR3 region: CAWSGRGYTGELFF. CDR3 bases: TGTGCCTGGAGTGGTAGGGGGTACACCGGGGAGCTGTTTTTT. The whole variable domain, filled in from reference TRBV30 and TRBJ2-2, reads SQTIHQWPATLVQPVGSPLSLECTVEGTSNPNLYWYRQAAGRGLQLLFYSVGIGQISSEVPQNLSASRPQDRQFILSSKKLLLSDSGFYLCAWSGRGYTGELFFGEGSRLTVL.

The gene calls are TRBV6-5 and TRBJ1-1; D remains unclear. The germline V and J ends were trimmed by 8 bases and 0 bases, with 7 bases remaining between them. The CDR3 runs 12 residues. Germline lookup yields CDR1 MNHEY and CDR2 SVGAGI. The CDR3 DNA reads as TGTGCCAGCGACACGCTGAACACTGAAGCTTTCTTT. Translated: CASDTLNTEAFF.

V gene TRBV11-2 combines with J gene TRBJ2-4, with a weak D call TRBD1 (5 bases). Germline values: CDR1 SGHAT, CDR2 FQNNGV. Between the trimmed V and J ends, which lost 1 base and 2 bases, there was a span of 12 bases. CDR3 length equals 16 residues. This chain's CDR3 is CASSLVGLRSKNIQYF. CDR3 nucleotides: TGTGCCAGCAGCTTAGTGGGGCTGCGGTCCAAAAACATTCAGTACTTC.

V gene TRBV5-1 combines with J gene TRBJ2-7; D call uncertain. Trimming took 4 bases from V and 0 from J, leaving 11 bases between them. Germline CDR1 reads SGHRS; CDR2 reads YFSETQ. The CDR3 contains 14 residues. DNA for the CDR3: TGCGCCAGCAGCCAAACTCTCTCCTCCTACGAGCAGTACTTC. The encoded protein is CASSQTLSSYEQYF.

This chain joins TRBV27 and TRBJ2-3, with D uncertain. The CDR3 runs 15 residues. V gave up 1 base and J gave up 3 bases, with 11 bases separating them. Germline CDR1 reads MNHEY; CDR2 reads SMNVEV (reference sequence). DNA for the CDR3: TGTGCCAGCAGTTTATTTTCCGCCCGGACAGATACGCAGTATTTT. Its protein is CASSLFSARTDTQYF.

V is TRBV5-1 and J is TRBJ2-3; D unclear. The CDR3 spans 15 residues. V lost 2 bases, J lost 0 bases, and 10 bases lay in between. CDR1 is SGHRS, CDR2 YFSETQ, per germline. The CDR3 DNA is TGCGCCAGCAGCTTAGATACCCCTAGCACAGATACGCAGTATTTT. This codes for CASSLDTPSTDTQYF. Filled out from reference TRBV5-1 and TRBJ2-3, the complete variable domain reads KAGVTQTPRYLIKTRGQQVTLSCSPISGHRSVSWYQQTPGQGLQFLFEYFSETQRNKGNFPGRFSGRQFSNSRSEMNVSTLELGDSALYLCASSLDTPSTDTQYFGPGTRLTVL.

This sequence joins TRBV29-1 and TRBJ1-1; 9 bases fit TRBD1. The CDR3 runs to 13 residues. The junction had 5 bases not matched to a gene; V was cut back by 5 bases and J by 4 bases. Germline V gene sequence: CDR1 SQVTM, CDR2 ANQGSEA. CDR3 coding DNA: TGCAGCGTTAGGACAGGGGAGGGCACTGAAGCTTTCTTT. This translates into CSVRTGEGTEAFF.

This chain joins TRBV28 and TRBJ1-5, with 9 positions matching TRBD1. The ends lost 6 bases at V and 4 bases at J; junction bases unmatched: 13. CDR1 is MDHEN and CDR2 is SYDVKM in the germline V gene. This CDR3 has 17 amino acids. The CDR3 DNA reads as TGTGCCAGCAGGGACAGCAGTTTTGGGACAGGGAATCAGCCCCAGCATTTT. Translated, it gives CASRDSSFGTGNQPQHF.

The chain uses TRBV7-9 and TRBJ2-1, with 7 bases identical to TRBD1. V was pared by 4 bases and J by 1 base, with 10 bases of the junction left unmatched. Germline values: CDR1 SEHNR, CDR2 FQNEAQ (reference sequence). This CDR3 has 17 amino acids. Written as DNA, the CDR3 is TGTGCCAGCAGCTACTCTGGCAGGGGGTTGTCCTACAATGAGCAGTTCTTC. This codes for CASSYSGRGLSYNEQFF.

The rearrangement links TRBV27 to TRBJ1-1; D not resolved. Per the germline V gene, CDR1 is MNHEY and CDR2 is SMNVEV (reference sequence). Trimming took 5 bases from V and 2 from J, leaving 9 bases between them. The CDR3 is 13 amino acids. The CDR3 protein is CASSVGRNTEAFF. The CDR3 DNA is TGTGCCAGCAGTGTCGGGAGAAACACTGAAGCTTTCTTT.

This clone was found once. This chain connects TRBV24-1 to TRBJ2-4; tentative D call: TRBD1 (6 bases). Looked up from germline, CDR1 is KGHDR and CDR2 is SFDVKD. The CDR3 extends over 15 amino acids. V dropped 6 bases and J dropped 1 base, with 12 bases sitting between them. For the CDR3, the DNA is TGTGCCACCAGTCGAGGGGGTGAGGCCAAAAACATTCAGTACTTC. Translation: CATSRGGEAKNIQYF.

The chain recombines TRBV5-1 with TRBJ2-1, with D perhaps TRBD1 (5 bases). The CDR3 runs 15 residues. Germline V gene lookup returns CDR1 SGHRS and CDR2 YFSETQ. The V end lost 4 bases, the J end lost 0 bases, and 11 bases lay between the germline ends. The CDR3 loop is CASSLQESSYNEQFF. DNA for the CDR3: TGCGCCAGCAGCCTACAGGAGAGCTCCTACAATGAGCAGTTCTTC.

The chain joins TRBV19 to TRBJ1-1; the D is unclear. The germline gives CDR1 LNHDA, CDR2 SQIVND (reference sequence). This CDR3 has 13 amino acids. The V end was cut by 7 bases, the J end by 7 bases, with 16 bases between. CDR3: CASILGQNGEAFF. The DNA of the CDR3 is TGTGCCAGTATCCTCGGGCAAAACGGTGAAGCTTTCTTT.

The chain uses TRBV3-1 (or the pseudogene TRBV3-2) and TRBJ2-7; D remains unclear. V shed 4 bases and J shed 4 bases, with 8 bases lying between them. The CDR3 contains 12 residues. Germline V gene sequence: CDR1 LGHDT, CDR2 YNNKEL (reference sequence). The CDR3 is CASSPDEYEQYF. The CDR3 region has the DNA TGTGCCAGCAGCCCAGACGAGTACGAGCAGTACTTC.

The genes are TRBV27 and TRBJ2-7, with a possible D match to TRBD2 (5 bases). V lost 5 bases, J lost 5 bases, and 13 bases lay in between. This CDR3 has 13 residues. Germline lookup yields CDR1 MNHEY and CDR2 SMNVEV (reference sequence). DNA of the CDR3: TGTGCCAGCAGTCCTAATGGACTCAACGAGCAGTACTTC. This gives the protein CASSPNGLNEQYF.

The chain has TRBV5-1 and TRBJ2-1; D perhaps matches TRBD2 (5 bases). Trimming left V 0 bases short and J 9 bases short, with 13 bases between. The CDR3 extends over 14 amino acids. CDR1 and CDR2 from the germline V gene are SGHRS and YFSETQ. The CDR3 spells CASSLAEGLGEQFF. Here the CDR3 DNA reads TGCGCCAGCAGCTTGGCCGAGGGCTTGGGTGAGCAGTTCTTC.

The V and J genes are TRBV13 and TRBJ1-2; the D gene is possibly TRBD1 (6 bases). The germline gives CDR1 PRHDT, CDR2 FYEKMQ (reference sequence). The CDR3 totals 12 residues. V was trimmed by 8 bases and J by 1 base, leaving 8 bases between them. The CDR3 region has the DNA TGTGCCAGCGGGACACTTAACTATGGCTACACCTTC. Translated: CASGTLNYGYTF.